Sequencing of this T cell receptor beta chain was carried out in a study of T cell repertoires in cytomegalovirus infection. Study information: TCR beta signatures that were public indicated CMV infection and matching HLA type.

A single record per CDR3 protein comes from TCRdb applying MiXCR to the reads. Seen here are approximately 250,000 distinct CDR3 sequences, approximately 9.1% observed once, and the top ten hold approximately 15%. Points from the study as a whole: Dominating the ex vivo response were TCR beta clonotypes that were CMV-specific and HLA-C-restricted. Cumulative frequency (of public TCR beta family members) identified carriers of CMV plus the relevant HLA.

The CDR3 loop spans 15 amino acids. With 10 bases removed from V and 9 bases from J, the gap between germline ends came to 26 bases. Germline V gives CDR1 LNHDA, CDR2 SQIVND (reference sequence). Ten or more counts support this clonotype. Its target is not known. The sequence was collected from a human donor in good health (CMV status not recorded). Some clones in this sample may be carry-over from other donors' samples. The sample consisted of PBMCs. This chain joins TRBV19 and TRBJ2-3; D unresolved. The CDR3: CATKSARKAAGTQYF. Written as DNA, the CDR3 is TGTGCCACCAAAAGCGCGAGGAAGGCCGCTGGGACGCAGTATTTT.